The clone carrying this TCR beta chain was observed many times. Its antigen is unknown. The source of the sample is a study of prognosis after radiotherapy for stage I lung cancer. Study in general: Among the non-small cell lung cancer patients, all were considered medically inoperable. Patients (about 14 men, over five women) were aged about 50 to 84, median 74.5 years.

Points from the study as a whole: For the expanded TCR clones, whether they were tumor-specific was not determined.

Amplification of the TCR beta CDR3 (from genomic DNA) was done by two-round multiplex PCR. First-round PCR amplification was performed with primers specific to each TRBV and TRBJ gene. A single record per CDR3 protein comes from TCRdb applying MiXCR to the multiplex PCR reads. The table lists more than 15,000 distinct CDR3 sequences, more than 35% of them singletons, with 40% in the top ten. V dropped 2 bases and J dropped 4; count of bases not matched to a gene: 11. The CDR3 length is 16 residues. Germline CDR1 reads SGHRS; CDR2 reads YFSETQ. Sample: PBMCs, taken before or after stereotactic body radiation therapy (not recorded which). The gene calls are TRBV5-1 and TRBJ1-2; 7 nucleotides agree with TRBD1. The TCR originated in a donor aged 50 or older with non-small cell lung cancer. CDR3 amino acids: CASSFGRDSVGYGYTF. The CDR3 DNA follows: TGCGCCAGCAGCTTCGGAAGGGACAGCGTTGGCTATGGCTACACCTTC.